This T cell receptor (beta chain) was found in a study of early T cells in non-severe SARS-CoV-2 infection. This CDR3 is 15 amino acids long. The V gene lost 4 bases and the J gene lost 7 bases, with 18 bases spanning the gap. TCRdb reanalysed the 5' RACE reads using MiXCR and keeps one entry per CDR3 protein. This table holds 100,000 to 150,000 distinct CDR3 sequences, 14% to 15% found once. The sample was whole blood. The chain employs TRBV5-3 and TRBJ2-1, with D perhaps TRBD1 (6 bases). TRBV5-3 is labeled an ORF, and its function is uncertain. This sequence was found in an adult who was a healthcare worker with PCR-confirmed SARS-CoV-2 infection or an uninfected control (not recorded which). The CDR3 loop reads CARSPTPRGGNEQFF. The CDR3 region has the DNA TGTGCCAGAAGCCCTACTCCCAGGGGTGGGAATGAGCAGTTCTTC.